This passage covers 28 T cell receptor beta chains from one sample sequenced in a study of identical twins. TCRdb reprocessed the 5' RACE reads via MiXCR and lists one record per CDR3 protein. The sample holds some 630,000 distinct CDR3 sequences, under 8.5% seen once. These same data were also listed under a study on yellow fever vaccine responses in identical twins.

The material sequenced was PBMCs. These receptors originate from a young woman in good health.

This clonotype has only one observation. The chain uses TRBV15 and TRBJ2-1; perhaps TRBD1 as D (5 bases). The CDR3 contains 12 residues. V dropped 3 bases and J dropped 9 bases, with 9 bases sitting between them. Germline V gives CDR1 LNHNV, CDR2 YYDKDF (reference sequence). DNA of the CDR3: TGTGCCACCAGCAGCCAGGGCCCTGAGCAGTTCTTC. Amino acid sequence: CATSSQGPEQFF. The full variable domain, in which reference TRBV15 and TRBJ2-1 provide the parts outside the CDR3, is DAMVIQNPRYQVTQFGKPVTLSCSQTLNHNVMYWYQQKSSQAPKLLFHYYDKDFNNEADTPDNFQSRRPNTSFCFLDIRSPGLGDTAMYLCATSSQGPEQFFGPGTRLTVL.

This clonotype was counted a few times. V is TRBV6-5 and J is TRBJ1-3, with D uncertain. The CDR3 extends over 10 amino acids. Germline V gene lookup returns CDR1 MNHEY and CDR2 SVGAGI. DNA for the CDR3: TGTTGGCGGTCGGGAAACACCATATATTTT. It codes for CWRSGNTIYF.

This clonotype came up many times. The J gene is TRBJ2-1, the V gene TRBV12-3 or TRBV12-4; D not resolved. The CDR3 runs 13 residues. With 1 base removed from V and 9 bases from J, the gap between germline ends came to 10 bases. CDR3 in amino acids: CASSLGTSTEQFF. For the CDR3, the DNA is TGTGCCAGCAGTTTAGGGACCAGTACTGAGCAGTTCTTC.

The table lists this clonotype with many counts. The chain recombines TRBV5-6 with TRBJ2-1, with D perhaps matching TRBD1 (6 bases). CDR1 is SGHDT and CDR2 is YYEEEE in the germline V gene. The CDR3 extends over 15 amino acids. The germline V and J ends were trimmed by 0 bases and 5 bases, with 12 bases remaining between them. This CDR3 reads CASSLGTGSNNEQFF. CDR3 sequence (DNA): TGTGCCAGCAGCTTGGGCACAGGGAGCAACAATGAGCAGTTCTTC. Combining the CDR3 with reference TRBV5-6 and TRBJ2-1 gives the whole variable domain DAGVTQSPTHLIKTRGQQVTLRCSPKSGHDTVSWYQQALGQGPQFIFQYYEEEERQRGNFPDRFSGHQFPNYSSELNVNALLLGDSALYLCASSLGTGSNNEQFFGPGTRLTVL.

This clonotype was recorded at least ten times. The chain carries TRBV6-5 and TRBJ1-6; no definite D call. This CDR3 is 16 amino acids long. V lost 4 bases and J 0 bases, leaving 10 bases between the germline ends. CDR1 is MNHEY and CDR2 is SVGAGI in the germline V gene. In DNA, the CDR3 is TGTGCCAGCAGTTTAGTCCTCGGCTCCTATAATTCACCCCTCCACTTT. The encoded protein is CASSLVLGSYNSPLHF.

This clonotype was observed many times. The V gene is TRBV12-3 or TRBV12-4, the J gene TRBJ2-7, with 9 positions matching TRBD1. Germline trimming cut 5 bases from V and 3 bases from J; bases unmatched to any gene: 8. The CDR3 loop spans 15 amino acids. CDR3 protein: CASSPTGTGNYEQYF. The DNA for the CDR3 is TGTGCCAGCAGTCCTACCGGGACAGGGAACTACGAGCAGTACTTC.

The V and J genes are TRBV2 and TRBJ2-7, with 12 bases aligning to TRBD1. Trimming cost V 6 bases and J 4 bases; bases outside gene matches: 4. In germline, CDR1 is SNHLY, CDR2 FYNNEI. This CDR3 comprises 14 residues. In DNA, the CDR3 is TGTGCCAGCAGGAGGGACAGGGGGCTATACGAGCAGTACGTC. It yields the protein CASRRDRGLYEQYV.

This clonotype was detected once. The V and J genes are TRBV18 and TRBJ2-3; no reliable D call. The germline V gene encodes CDR1 KGHSH and CDR2 LQKENI. This CDR3 contains 14 residues. Trimming cost V 2 bases and J 4 bases, with 10 bases left between them. Here the CDR3 reads CASSPGPQADTQYF. The CDR3 nucleotides are TGTGCCAGCTCACCAGGGCCCCAGGCAGATACGCAGTATTTT.

This clonotype was observed many times. This chain joins TRBV10-2 and TRBJ1-1; D may be TRBD1 (5 bases). Trimming removed 7 bases from V and 6 bases from J, with 18 bases in between. Looked up from germline, CDR1 is WSHSY and CDR2 is SAAADI. This CDR3 has 14 residues. CDR3 amino acids: CASIPTTDFPEAFF. The DNA of the CDR3 is TGCGCCAGCATCCCCACGACAGATTTCCCTGAAGCTTTCTTT.

This clonotype was counted once. Being one base from a much bigger clone, this may be a read error. The V and J genes are TRBV15 and TRBJ1-1; D is possibly TRBD1 (5 bases). V lost 1 base, J lost 4 bases, and 10 bases lay in between. CDR3 length: 14 amino acids. Germline V CDR1 and CDR2: LNHNV, YYDKDF (reference sequence). CDR3 in amino acids: CATSRVRVVTEAFF. The CDR3 DNA sequence: TGTGCCACCAGCAGAGTCAGGGTGGTCACTGAAGCTTTCTTT.

In its sample, this clonotype was seen many times. J is TRBJ2-5 and V is TRBV5-5; 7 bases map to TRBD1. V dropped 4 bases and J dropped 2; count of bases not matched to a gene: 5. CDR3 length equals 14 residues. CDR1 and CDR2 from the germline V gene are SGHKS and YYEKEE (reference sequence). The CDR3 DNA is TGTGCCAGCAGCACGGGACAGACACAAGAGACCCAGTACTTC. As protein: CASSTGQTQETQYF.

This clonotype appeared a few times. The CDR3 sequence: CASTLRGTEAFF. CDR3 sequence (DNA): TGTGCCAGCACCCTGAGGGGGACTGAAGCTTTCTTT. The J gene is TRBJ1-1, the V gene TRBV12-3 or TRBV12-4; D might be TRBD1 (6 bases). CDR3 size: 12 residues. With 7 bases removed from V and 5 bases from J, the gap between germline ends came to 11 bases.

This clonotype was seen more than once but under ten times. The chain recombines TRBV6-5 with TRBJ1-2; D remains ambiguous. V gave up 2 bases and J gave up 2 bases, with 18 bases separating them. The CDR3 covers 17 residues. CDR1 is MNHEY and CDR2 is SVGAGI in the germline V gene. As DNA, the CDR3 is TGTGCCAGCAGTTACCCCCCAAGACCTAGGCCAAACTATGGCTACACCTTC. It specifies CASSYPPRPRPNYGYTF.

The CDR3 DNA reads TGCAGTGCTCTCGGGTCGCTCGGCGAAAAACTGTTTTTT. It encodes CSALGSLGEKLFF. The chain couples TRBV20-1 to TRBJ1-4; D call uncertain. This CDR3 contains 13 residues. The germline V gene encodes CDR1 DFQATT and CDR2 SNEGSKA (reference sequence). V lost 5 bases and J 8 bases, leaving 15 bases between the germline ends.

This clonotype was picked up many times. V and J are TRBV12-3 or TRBV12-4 and TRBJ1-3; 8 positions match TRBD1. The V gene end was trimmed by 10 bases and the J gene end by 5 bases; junction bases not matched to a gene: 10. The CDR3 loop spans 14 amino acids. The CDR3 reads CATQDREKRNTIYF. The CDR3 DNA sequence: TGTGCCACCCAGGACAGGGAGAAAAGAAACACCATATATTTT.

In this sample, this clonotype turned up a few times. The rearrangement links TRBV6-5 to TRBJ2-1; TRBD2 aligns across 11 bases. The CDR3 runs 17 residues. The trim removed 4 bases at V and 1 base at J, leaving 6 bases unmatched. Germline values: CDR1 MNHEY, CDR2 SVGAGI. CDR3 amino acids: CASSWGGTSGSYNEQFF. CDR3 nucleotide sequence: TGTGCCAGCAGTTGGGGGGGGACTAGCGGATCCTACAATGAGCAGTTCTTC.

This clonotype showed up just a few times. The V and J genes are TRBV10-2 and TRBJ2-7, with D tentatively TRBD1 (7 bases). The CDR3 extends over 15 amino acids. CDR1 is WSHSY and CDR2 is SAAADI in the germline V gene. The V end was cut by 0 bases, the J end by 4 bases, with 13 bases between. The chain's CDR3 is CASSESGRGRYEQYV. CDR3 nucleotide sequence: TGCGCCAGCAGTGAGTCGGGCAGGGGGAGGTACGAGCAGTACGTC.

The sample holds many counts of this clonotype. The gene calls are TRBV20-1 and TRBJ2-1; D possibly corresponds to TRBD2 (5 bases). This CDR3 has 14 amino acids. The V and J ends lost 5 bases and 5 bases respectively, with 16 bases between them. In germline, CDR1 is DFQATT, CDR2 SNEGSKA (reference sequence). Written as DNA, the CDR3 is TGCAGTGCTCCCCCGGGGTTTTCAAACAATGAGCAGTTCTTC. It translates to CSAPPGFSNNEQFF.

This clonotype was counted ten times or more. The chain employs TRBV5-1 and TRBJ2-2; 10 bases fit TRBD1. CDR3 length: 15 amino acids. Germline assignment: CDR1 SGHRS and CDR2 YFSETQ. Losses at the gene ends were 4 bases for V and 3 bases for J; bases not matched to a gene: 3. The CDR3 sequence is CASSRGTGDTGELFF. The CDR3 DNA sequence: TGCGCCAGCAGCCGGGGGACAGGGGACACCGGGGAGCTGTTTTTT.

This clonotype appeared a few times. The V call is TRBV27, the J call TRBJ2-5; no clear D gene. This CDR3 has 13 amino acids. V was trimmed by 5 bases and J by 4 bases, leaving 11 bases between them. Germline V gives CDR1 MNHEY, CDR2 SMNVEV (reference sequence). Written as DNA, the CDR3 is TGTGCCAGCAGTCCCCGGGTAGGAGAGACCCAGTACTTC. It translates to CASSPRVGETQYF.

Comments on this clonotype: At one of its ends the junction is not consistent with the germline gene, which may arise from a read error. The chain joins TRBV20-1 to TRBJ2-5; 7 bases align to TRBD2. The CDR3 is 16 amino acids. Germline V lookup: CDR1 DFQATT, CDR2 SNEGSKA (reference sequence). The CDR3 DNA is TGCTGTGCTAGAGTGGCGGAGCGGGGTGTTCAAGAGACCCAGTACTTC. Amino acids: CCARVAERGVQETQYF.

The gene calls are TRBV27 and TRBJ2-1; TRBD2 might be the D (5 bases). Germline lookup yields CDR1 MNHEY and CDR2 SMNVEV (reference sequence). V was trimmed by 2 bases and J by 0 bases, leaving 11 bases between them. This CDR3 has 16 amino acids. The CDR3 DNA reads TGTGCCAGCAGTTTAATGTCTGGGAGCTCCTACAATGAGCAGTTCTTC. Its protein product is CASSLMSGSSYNEQFF.

This clonotype was counted at least ten times. This chain uses TRBV20-1 with TRBJ2-4; 7 bases fit TRBD1. Germline V gene lookup returns CDR1 DFQATT and CDR2 SNEGSKA (reference sequence). CDR3 length equals 15 residues. After removal of 6 bases from V and 0 bases from J, the junction contained 8 bases not matched to a gene. As DNA, the CDR3 is TGCAGTGCCCTTGACAGGGTTCAAGCCAAAAACATTCAGTACTTC. This sequence encodes CSALDRVQAKNIQYF.

The chain links TRBV14 to TRBJ2-1; D gene unclear. CDR1 SGHDN and CDR2 FVKESK come from the germline V gene. The CDR3 has 16 residues. Trimming removed 0 bases at V and 6 bases at J, with 15 bases between. In DNA form, the CDR3 reads TGTGCCAGCAGCCAAGATACCACGCGTTGGGGCAATGAGCAGTTCTTC. Translating gives CASSQDTTRWGNEQFF.

As regards this clonotype: One end of the junction is discordant with germline, which a read error may explain. V is TRBV7-2 and J is TRBJ2-1; the match to TRBD2 covers 9 bases. This CDR3 is 13 amino acids long. The germline V gene has CDR1 SGHTA and CDR2 FQGNSA. This CDR3 reads CASSLASGGSGVF. The CDR3 DNA reads TGTGCCAGCAGCTTAGCTAGCGGGGGCTCGGGGGTCTTC. Variable domain in full (rest from reference TRBV7-2 and TRBJ2-1): GAGVSQSPSNKVTEKGKDVELRCDPISGHTALYWYRQSLGQGLEFLIYFQGNSAPDKSGLPSDRFSAERTGGSVSTLTIQRTQQEDSAVYLCASSLASGGSGVFGPGTRLTVL.

In this sample, this clonotype turned up a few times. The rearrangement links TRBV20-1 to TRBJ1-6; D is perhaps TRBD1 (5 bases). V lost 4 bases and J 4 bases, leaving 11 bases between the germline ends. The CDR3 totals 14 residues. The germline gives CDR1 DFQATT, CDR2 SNEGSKA (reference sequence). The CDR3, as DNA: TGCAGTGCTAACGATCAGGGTTATAATTCACCCCTCCACTTT. Encoded protein: CSANDQGYNSPLHF.

This clonotype was observed a few times. The chain employs TRBV18 and TRBJ2-5; no clear D. The CDR3 is 15 amino acids. Trimming took off 2 bases at V and 5 bases at J, with 15 bases between the two ends. CDR1 and CDR2 from the germline V gene are KGHSH and LQKENI. CDR3 region: CASSPIILGGETQYF. CDR3 nucleotide sequence: TGTGCCAGCTCACCAATAATCCTGGGTGGGGAGACCCAGTACTTC.

The table lists this clonotype with many counts. The rearrangement uses TRBV7-8 and TRBJ2-5; D not certain. The CDR3 runs to 16 residues. V shed 1 base and J shed 2 bases, with 14 bases lying between them. Germline CDR1 reads SGHVS; CDR2 reads FQNEAQ. The CDR3 protein is CASSLDLSLKQETQYF. CDR3 nucleotide sequence: TGTGCCAGCAGCTTAGACCTCTCACTCAAACAAGAGACCCAGTACTTC.